This T cell receptor beta chain is from a study of blood T cell repertoires in COVID-19. Study as a whole: T cells, B-cell-depleted T cells, or PBMCs provided the cDNA or gDNA that served as material.

Germline assignment: CDR1 MNHEY and CDR2 SVGEGT. This CDR3 comprises 18 residues. The ends were cut back, 2 bases at V and 0 bases at J, with 19 bases in the middle. This clone was detected a few times. The table came from immunoSEQ multiplex PCR; TCRdb's copy has only in-frame clones and leaves some out. The table lists about 230,000 clones, less than 85% of them singletons. The sequenced material came from PBMCs or T cells enriched from blood (not recorded which). The TCR sequence derives from a man between 60 and 70 years old who had recovered from COVID-19. The V gene is TRBV6-2 or TRBV6-3, the J gene TRBJ1-1, with D maybe TRBD1 (6 bases). The CDR3 coding sequence is TGTGCCAGCAGTTACGGAAAAGGGGACACCAGATTGAACACTGAAGCTTTCTTT. Translation gives CASSYGKGDTRLNTEAFF.